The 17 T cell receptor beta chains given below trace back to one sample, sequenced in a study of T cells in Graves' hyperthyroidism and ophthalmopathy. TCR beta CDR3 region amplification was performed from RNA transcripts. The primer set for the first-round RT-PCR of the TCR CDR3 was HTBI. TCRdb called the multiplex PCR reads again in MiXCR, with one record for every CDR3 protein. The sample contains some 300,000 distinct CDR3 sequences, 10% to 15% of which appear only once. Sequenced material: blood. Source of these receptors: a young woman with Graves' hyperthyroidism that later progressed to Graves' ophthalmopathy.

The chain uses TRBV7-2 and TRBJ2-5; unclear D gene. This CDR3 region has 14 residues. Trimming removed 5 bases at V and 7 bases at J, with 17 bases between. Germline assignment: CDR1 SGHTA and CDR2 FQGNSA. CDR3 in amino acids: CASSALDGGGTQYF. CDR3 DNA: TGTGCCAGCAGCGCACTCGACGGTGGTGGGACCCAGTACTTC.

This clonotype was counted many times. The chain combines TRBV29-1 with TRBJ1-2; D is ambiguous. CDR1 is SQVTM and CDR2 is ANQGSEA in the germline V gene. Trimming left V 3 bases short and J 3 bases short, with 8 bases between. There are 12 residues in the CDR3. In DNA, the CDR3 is TGCAGCGTTGAGGGCACAGACTATGGCTACACCTTC. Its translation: CSVEGTDYGYTF.

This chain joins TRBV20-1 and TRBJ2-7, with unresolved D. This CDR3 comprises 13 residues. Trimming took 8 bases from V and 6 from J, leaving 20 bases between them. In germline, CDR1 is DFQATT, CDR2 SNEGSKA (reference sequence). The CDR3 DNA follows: TGCAGTACCCCGGGCAGGTTCCGTGTCGAGCAGTACTTC. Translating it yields CSTPGRFRVEQYF.

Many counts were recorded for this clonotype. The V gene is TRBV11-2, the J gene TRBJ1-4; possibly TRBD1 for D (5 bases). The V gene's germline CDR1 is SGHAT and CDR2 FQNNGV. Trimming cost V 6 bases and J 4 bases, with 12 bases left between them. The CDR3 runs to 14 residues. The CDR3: CASSKVGVNEKLFF. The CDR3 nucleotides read TGTGCCAGCAGTAAAGTAGGGGTTAATGAAAAACTGTTTTTT. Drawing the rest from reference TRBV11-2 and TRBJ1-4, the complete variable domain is EAGVAQSPRYKIIEKRQSVAFWCNPISGHATLYWYQQILGQGPKLLIQFQNNGVVDDSQLPKDRFSAERLKGVDSTLKIQPAKLEDSAVYLCASSKVGVNEKLFFGSGTQLSVL.

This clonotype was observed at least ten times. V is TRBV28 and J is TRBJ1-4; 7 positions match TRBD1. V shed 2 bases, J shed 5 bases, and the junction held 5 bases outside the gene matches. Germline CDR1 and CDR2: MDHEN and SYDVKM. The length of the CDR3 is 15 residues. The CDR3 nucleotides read TGTGCCAGCAGTTTAGGGGGGACAGCAAATGAAAAACTGTTTTTT. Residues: CASSLGGTANEKLFF. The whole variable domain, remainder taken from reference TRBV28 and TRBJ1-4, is DVKVTQSSRYLVKRTGEKVFLECVQDMDHENMFWYRQDPGLGLRLIYFSYDVKMKEKGDIPEGYSVSREKKERFSLILESASTNQTSMYLCASSLGGTANEKLFFGSGTQLSVL.

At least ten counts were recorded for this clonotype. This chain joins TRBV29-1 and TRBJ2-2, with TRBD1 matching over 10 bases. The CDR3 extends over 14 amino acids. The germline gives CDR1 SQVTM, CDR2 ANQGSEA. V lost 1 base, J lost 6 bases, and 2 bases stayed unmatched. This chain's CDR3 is CSVEGTGGAGELFF. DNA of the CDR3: TGCAGCGTTGAAGGGACAGGGGGAGCCGGGGAGCTGTTTTTT.

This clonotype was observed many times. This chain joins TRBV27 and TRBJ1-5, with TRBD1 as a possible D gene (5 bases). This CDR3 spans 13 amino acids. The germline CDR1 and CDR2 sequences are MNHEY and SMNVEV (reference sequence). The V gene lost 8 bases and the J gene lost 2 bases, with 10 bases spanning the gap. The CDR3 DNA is TGTGCCAGCGCCGGAGGGGGCAATCAGCCCCAGCATTTT. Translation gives CASAGGGNQPQHF.

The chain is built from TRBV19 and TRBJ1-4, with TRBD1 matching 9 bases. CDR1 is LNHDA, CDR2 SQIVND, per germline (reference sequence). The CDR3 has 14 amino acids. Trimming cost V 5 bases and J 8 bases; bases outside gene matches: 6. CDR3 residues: CASSRTGVKEKLFF. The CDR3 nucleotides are TGTGCCAGTAGTCGGACAGGGGTAAAAGAAAAACTGTTTTTT.

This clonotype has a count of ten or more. CDR3 nucleotides: TGCAGTGCTCTCGGACAGGGGAACTACGAGCAGTACTTC. Protein: CSALGQGNYEQYF. The V and J genes are TRBV20-1 and TRBJ2-7; 9 bases map to TRBD1. This CDR3 contains 13 residues. The ends lost 5 bases at V and 3 bases at J; junction bases unmatched: 5. Per germline, CDR1 DFQATT and CDR2 SNEGSKA (reference sequence).

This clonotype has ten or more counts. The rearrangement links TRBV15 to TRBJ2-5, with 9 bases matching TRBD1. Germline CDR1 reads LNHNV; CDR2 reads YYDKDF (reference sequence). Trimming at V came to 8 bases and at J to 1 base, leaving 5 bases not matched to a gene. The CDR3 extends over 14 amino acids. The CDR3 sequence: CATLPGQGQETQYF. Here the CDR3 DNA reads TGTGCCACCCTACCGGGACAGGGCCAAGAGACCCAGTACTTC.

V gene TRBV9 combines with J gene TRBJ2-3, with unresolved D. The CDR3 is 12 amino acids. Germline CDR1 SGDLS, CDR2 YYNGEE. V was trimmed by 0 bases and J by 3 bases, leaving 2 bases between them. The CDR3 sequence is CASSVVTDTQYF. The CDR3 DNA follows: TGTGCCAGCAGCGTAGTAACAGATACGCAGTATTTT.

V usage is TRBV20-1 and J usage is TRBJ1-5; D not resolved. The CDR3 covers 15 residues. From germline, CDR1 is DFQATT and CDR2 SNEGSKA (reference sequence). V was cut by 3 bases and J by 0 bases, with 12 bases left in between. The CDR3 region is CSASWVPDSNQPQHF. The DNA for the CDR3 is TGCAGTGCTAGTTGGGTTCCTGATAGCAATCAGCCCCAGCATTTT.

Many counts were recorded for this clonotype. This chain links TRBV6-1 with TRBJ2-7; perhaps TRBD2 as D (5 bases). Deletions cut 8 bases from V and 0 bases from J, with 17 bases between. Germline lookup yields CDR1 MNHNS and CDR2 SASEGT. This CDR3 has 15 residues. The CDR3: CASRLEDGGSYEQYF. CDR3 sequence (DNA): TGTGCCAGCCGCCTCGAGGACGGAGGCTCCTACGAGCAGTACTTC.

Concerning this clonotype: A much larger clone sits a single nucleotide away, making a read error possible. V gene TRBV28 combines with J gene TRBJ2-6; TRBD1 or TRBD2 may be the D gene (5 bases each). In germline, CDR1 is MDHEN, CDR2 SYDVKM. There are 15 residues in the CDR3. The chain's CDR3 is CASSLLSAGGNVLTF. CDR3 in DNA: TGTGCCAGCAGTTTATTGAGTGCTGGGGGCAACGTCCTGACTTTC.

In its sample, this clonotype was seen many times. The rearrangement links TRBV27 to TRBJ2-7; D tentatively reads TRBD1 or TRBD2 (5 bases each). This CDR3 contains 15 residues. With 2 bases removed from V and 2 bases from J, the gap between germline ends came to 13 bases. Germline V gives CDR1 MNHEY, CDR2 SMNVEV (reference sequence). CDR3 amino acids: CASSLGQPGAYEQYF. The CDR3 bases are TGTGCCAGCAGTTTAGGACAACCCGGGGCCTACGAGCAGTACTTC.

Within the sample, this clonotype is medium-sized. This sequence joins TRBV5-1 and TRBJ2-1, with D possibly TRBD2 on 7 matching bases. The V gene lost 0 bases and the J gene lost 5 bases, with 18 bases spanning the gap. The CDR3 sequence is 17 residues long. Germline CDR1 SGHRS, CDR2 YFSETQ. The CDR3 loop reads CASSLGLGGPLDNEQFF. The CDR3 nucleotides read TGCGCCAGCAGCTTGGGGCTGGGGGGGCCATTGGACAATGAGCAGTTCTTC.

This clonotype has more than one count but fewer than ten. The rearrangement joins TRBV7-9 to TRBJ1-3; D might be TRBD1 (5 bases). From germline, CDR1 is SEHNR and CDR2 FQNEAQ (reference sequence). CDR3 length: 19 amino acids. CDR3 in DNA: TGTGCGACCTACGGCATCCGGGACGAATACACCTCCTCTGGAAACACCATATATTTT. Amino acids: CATYGIRDEYTSSGNTIYF.